Detailed here is one T cell receptor beta chain. Its cognate antigen has yet to be identified. Base qualities are not at hand, and no much larger clone is one base apart. CDR1 and CDR2, per the germline V gene, are SGHTA and FQGNSA. From cysteine to phenylalanine, the CDR3 is 14 amino acids long. Kept here is only the CDR3 DNA, which spans 42 bases and is read in frame from base 1. The V end loses 4 bases and the J end loses 6 bases, and a stretch of 15 bases separates them. Donors were healthy HIV-negative adults with no recently reported acute infections or vaccinations. Only Caucasian adults living in Nashville, Tennessee, USA were represented among the donors. Magnetic negative selection was used to enrich CD4+ T cells, after which naive cells were positively selected on CD45RA and the negative fraction became the memory subset. Blood was collected by leukapheresis, and PBMCs were isolated by Ficoll-Histopaque density gradient centrifugation and then cryopreserved in liquid nitrogen vapor phase. Analytical flow cytometry was used to check the purity and quantity of every magnetically sorted T cell population. From each sorted fraction, genomic DNA was isolated and quantified by UV absorbance on a Nanodrop 2000c.

This specimen belongs to a study of shared clonotypes between healthy human individuals (dated by TCRdb to about 2020). General notes on the study: The cohort comprised two women and a few men aged 18 to 49 years. For each donor, CD4 naive and CD4 memory were each given three plates, CD8 naive was given two plates, and CD8 memory was given one plate. To estimate repertoire size and how much clonotypes are shared between individuals, the study performed deep sequencing of blood TCR repertoires from about five healthy adults. Different laboratories and diverse techniques were used to prepare libraries and sequence TCR repertoires, to increase sequencing depth and limit assay-specific biases. Each donor's leukapheresis produced roughly between about 0.9 and 9.5 billion PBMCs. Paper-wide results and their limitations: About 5% of naive CD4, 3.5% of naive CD8, around 2.3% of memory CD4, and around 0.42% of memory CD8 clonotypes were shared across a few donors. Compared with non-shared clonotypes, clonotypes shared by all four sorted-subset donors had higher generation probabilities. Based on pairwise subsampling, the degree of clonotype sharing among donors was expected to be affected by sequencing depth. The genetic and exposure-history diversity represented was limited by the small number of donors. Sampling was restricted to blood, and TCR repertoires in tissue are likely to differ from TCR repertoires in blood. Larger estimated clonotype richness was generally found for naive subsets than for memory subsets. Rarefaction of sorted-subset datasets indicated incomplete sequencing despite the large sequencing depth.

Using the deep immunoSEQ assay, multiplex PCR amplified TCR CDR3 regions from genomic DNA. Genomic DNA extracted from each cell subset was distributed evenly over all wells of several immunoSEQ 96-well plates, and each plate served as one replicate. Each replicate PCR for sorted subsets received about 220 ng genomic DNA, equal to about 29,000 T cell genomes. Purified libraries were quantified with a Qubit 3.0 fluorometer, sized on a Bioanalyzer 2100, and re-quantified with the KAPA Library Quantification kit. Each immunoSEQ 96-well plate was sequenced on its own single-read 150-cycle Illumina NextSeq 550 flow cell. On the study's bioinformatics: Because only junctional sequences without quality scores were contained in the immunoSEQ output, filtering matching that applied to full-length reads could not be performed. To assign V/J genes and CDR3, sequences were annotated using PyIR, a Python wrapper for IgBLAST v1.9, with IMGT germline references. Any read was removed if the V/J assignment was weak (E-value above 1e-6), the CDR3 was missing, or the read contained stop codons, out-of-frame junctions, or ambiguous translated residues. A V3J clonotype was defined by an identical inferred V gene, J gene, and CDR3 amino acid sequence. Percentage overlap between repertoires was calculated by dividing the number of shared unique clonotypes by the size of the smaller repertoire. Repertoire richness was assessed with RTK rarefaction, the Chao1 estimator, and Recon v2.1 estimates of unobserved clonotypes. OLGA was used to compute generation probabilities for all TCRbeta clonotypes that the gDNA method yielded from a handful of donors. TCRdb obtained this table from immuneACCESS and retained in-frame rearrangements with V and J assigned. These tables miss some clones; where compared with another copy, unresolved V genes account for less than half of the shortfall, and the remainder is unexplained. V and J calls and clone size are copied from that table; D and trimming were computed from the DNA. This sample is represented by roughly 1,000,000 clones; around 82% of them were singletons. The ten largest clones take up under 0.6% of the sample.

Sequenced material: memory CD4+ T cells from PBMCs. The sample's cell subset or site label, decoded: CD45RA-negative fraction. This TCR derives from a man in his late teens or twenties in good health. Some clones in this sample may be carry-over from other donors' samples. The chain was built from TRBV7-2 and TRBJ2-5; the D gene assignment is ambiguous. The CDR3 protein sequence reads: CASSSLSTLQTQYF. The DNA reads as follows: TGTGCCAGCAGCTCGCTGTCGACATTACAGACCCAGTACTTC.